Listed below are T cell receptor beta chains from one sample, sequenced in a study of blood T cell repertoires in COVID-19. Some clones are missing from TCRdb's copy, which holds only in-frame ones; the method was immunoSEQ multiplex PCR. The table includes about 150,000 clones, more than 80% detected once. Sequenced input: peripheral blood. These receptor sequences come from a woman in her fifties or sixties with active COVID-19. CDR3s include the opening cysteine and the closing phenylalanine or tryptophan. The order of the fields is clone size, D gene, V gene, J gene, CDR3 DNA, CDR3 protein. The D gene is left open where the match is weak. Clone size is not always given. Where it is, it says once, few, many or a class for expanded clones.

-	TRBD2	TRBV5-1	TRBJ2-7	TGCGCCAGCAGCTCTGGGACTAGCGTCAACGAGCAGTACTTC	CASSSGTSVNEQYF
once	TRBD2	TRBV5-4	TRBJ2-1	TGTGCCAGCAGCTTGGGGCCCGGACTAGCGGGAGAGACCTACAATGAGCAGTTCTTC	CASSLGPGLAGETYNEQFF
-	TRBD1	TRBV28	TRBJ1-3	TGTGCCAGCAGTTTACCCACAGGGGGGCAAGGAAACACCATATATTTT	CASSLPTGGQGNTIYF
few	TRBD2	TRBV9	TRBJ2-1	TGTGCCAGCAGCACCCCTGGGCTAGCGGGAGCCCGTGAGCAGTTCTTC	CASSTPGLAGAREQFF
-	TRBD2	TRBV7-9	TRBJ2-2	TGTGCCAGCAGCTTAATCCAGTTTAGCGGGAGACGTCCCACCGGGGAGCTGTTTTTT	CASSLIQFSGRRPTGELFF
-	TRBD2	TRBV5-4	TRBJ2-3	TGTGCCAGCAGACCAATAGCGGGAGGGCCGAATACGCAGTATTTT	CASRPIAGGPNTQYF
-	TRBD1	TRBV5-8	TRBJ1-2	TGTGCCAGCAGCCTTCAGGGGGTCGAATATGGCTACACCTTC	CASSLQGVEYGYTF
few	TRBD2	TRBV7-6	TRBJ2-5	TGTGCCAGCAGCTTGTCCCCGACTAGCGGGAGGGCCCGGGAGACCCAGTACTTC	CASSLSPTSGRARETQYF
-	-	TRBV7-2	TRBJ1-4	TGTGCCAGCAGCCTGACAGGCTCTAATGAAAAACTGTTTTTT	CASSLTGSNEKLFF
-	-	TRBV6-2/TRBV6-3	TRBJ1-2	TGTGCCAGCAGCCAGAGGACTTATTGGGGCTACACCTTC	CASSQRTYWGYTF
-	-	TRBV28	TRBJ2-3	TGTGCCAGCAGTTTACGACCGGGTGATCCTAGCACAGATACGCAGTATTTT	CASSLRPGDPSTDTQYF
-	-	TRBV5-4	TRBJ2-1	TGTGCCAGCAGCCAGGGGGGTGGCTCCTACAATGAGCAGTTCTTC	CASSQGGGSYNEQFF
-	TRBD2	TRBV11-2	TRBJ2-1	TGTGCCAGCAGCTTTCGGGAGGGCCCGTACAATGAGCAGTTCTTC	CASSFREGPYNEQFF
-	-	TRBV9	TRBJ1-1	TGTGCCAGCAGCGTAGTTGGGAAAGGGGTGAACACTGAAGCTTTCTTT	CASSVVGKGVNTEAFF
-	TRBD1	TRBV28	TRBJ1-2	TGTGCCAGCAGGACAGGGCAATATGGCTACACCTTC	CASRTGQYGYTF
-	-	TRBV19	TRBJ2-4	TGTGCCAGTAGTCCATTAGCGGCGCTAGCCAAAAACATTCAGTACTTC	CASSPLAALAKNIQYF
few	TRBD2	TRBV5-5	TRBJ2-1	TGTGCCAGCAGCTCGGGACTAGCGGGAAAAGATGAGCAGTTCTTC	CASSSGLAGKDEQFF
-	TRBD1	TRBV6-5	TRBJ1-2	TGTGCCAGCAGTTACTCGAGACAGGGGTTAGGCTACACCTTC	CASSYSRQGLGYTF
-	TRBD2	TRBV11-2	TRBJ2-1	TGTGCCAGCAGCCACGAACTAGCGGGGTCCTACAATGAGCAGTTCTTC	CASSHELAGSYNEQFF
-	-	TRBV9	TRBJ2-2	TGTGCCAGCAGCGTAGTGACAGCCAACACCGGGGAGCTGTTTTTT	CASSVVTANTGELFF
-	-	TRBV19	TRBJ2-3	TGTGCCAGTAGTATACAGGGGCGCACAGATACGCAGTATTTT	CASSIQGRTDTQYF
-	-	TRBV12-5	TRBJ2-3	TGTGCTAGTGGTTTTGGAACGGGTACGCAGTATTTT	CASGFGTGTQYF
-	TRBD2	TRBV19	TRBJ2-1	TGTGCCAGTAGAAGCGGGGGGCCATTCTACAATGAGCAGTTCTTC	CASRSGGPFYNEQFF
-	-	TRBV30	TRBJ2-5	TGTGCCTGGAGTGTACCGGAGACCCCCGGGAAGACCCAGTACTTC	CAWSVPETPGKTQYF
-	TRBD1	TRBV7-2	TRBJ2-7	TGTGCCAGCAGCGCCGTCCGGGACAGCTCCTACGAGCAGTACTTC	CASSAVRDSSYEQYF
-	TRBD1	TRBV5-1	TRBJ1-2	TGCGCCAGCAGCTTGGGACAGGGGAGAAGTGGCGGCTACACCTTC	CASSLGQGRSGGYTF
-	-	TRBV28	TRBJ1-5	TGTGCCAGTGCGAGACAGTTCAATCAGCCCCAGCATTTT	CASARQFNQPQHF
once	TRBD1	TRBV11-2	TRBJ1-5	TGTGCCAGCAGCCAATCAGGGGGTACCGGACAGCCCCAGCATTTT	CASSQSGGTGQPQHF
few	TRBD1	TRBV28	TRBJ2-7	TGTGCCAGCAGGCCAAACAGGGGGCGCGCCTACGAGCAGTACTTC	CASRPNRGRAYEQYF
-	-	TRBV6-1	TRBJ1-3	TGTGCCAGCAGTGAGACAGGCGGCCACTCTGGAAACACCATATATTTT	CASSETGGHSGNTIYF
-	TRBD1	TRBV9	TRBJ1-3	TGTGCCAGCAGCGGTTCCGCGGACAGGAACACCATATATTTT	CASSGSADRNTIYF
-	TRBD2	TRBV7-6	TRBJ2-1	TGTGCCAGCAGCTTAGAGGCCCTAGCGGGAGGTTACAATGAGCAGTTCTTC	CASSLEALAGGYNEQFF
-	TRBD1	TRBV6-2/TRBV6-3	TRBJ2-5	TGTGCCAGCAGTTACGGGACAGGGTGGTCGGAGACCCAGTACTTC	CASSYGTGWSETQYF
-	TRBD1	TRBV5-1	TRBJ1-2	TGCGCCAGCAGCGCGACAGGGGCCTACTATGGCTACACCTTC	CASSATGAYYGYTF
-	TRBD2	TRBV28	TRBJ2-1	TGTGCCAGCAGTCAGACTAGCGAATTCTACAATGAGCAGTTCTTC	CASSQTSEFYNEQFF
-	-	TRBV2	TRBJ2-7	TGTGCCAGCAGTACGGAGCCCCCCACCTACGAGCAGTACTTC	CASSTEPPTYEQYF
-	-	TRBV28	TRBJ1-1	TGTGCCACCAAAGAGCACCGGGTGAACACTGAAGCTTTCTTT	CATKEHRVNTEAFF
-	-	TRBV5-4	TRBJ1-1	TGTGCCAGCAGCTTGGGACAGTCTGGAGCTTTCTTT	CASSLGQSGAFF
-	-	TRBV7-2	TRBJ2-2	TGTGCCAGCAGCTTAAAGGCGGGGAACACCGGGGAGCTGTTTTTT	CASSLKAGNTGELFF
-	TRBD2	TRBV4-1	TRBJ2-3	TGCGCCAGCAGCCAAGTCCTTGGCAGCGGGAGGGCCGATACGCAGTATTTT	CASSQVLGSGRADTQYF